Sequencing of this T cell receptor (beta chain) was carried out in a study of CD8 T cells in ankylosing spondylitis. The germline CDR1 and CDR2 sequences are MGHDK and SYGVNS. Trimming left V 3 bases short and J 6 bases short, with 15 bases between. There are 14 residues in the CDR3. TCRdb reprocessed the 5' RACE reads via MiXCR and lists one record per CDR3 protein. Here the sample spans approximately 140,000 distinct CDR3 sequences, around two fifths being singletons. This TCR was recovered from a male donor with ankylosing spondylitis. The chain couples TRBV25-1 to TRBJ2-7, with a weak D call TRBD1 (5 bases). The material sequenced was synovial fluid, either unsorted or a sorted T cell fraction (not recorded which). CDR3 in DNA: TGTGCCAGCAGTGATGTTCAGGGATGGAGCGAGCAGTACTTC. The encoded protein is CASSDVQGWSEQYF.